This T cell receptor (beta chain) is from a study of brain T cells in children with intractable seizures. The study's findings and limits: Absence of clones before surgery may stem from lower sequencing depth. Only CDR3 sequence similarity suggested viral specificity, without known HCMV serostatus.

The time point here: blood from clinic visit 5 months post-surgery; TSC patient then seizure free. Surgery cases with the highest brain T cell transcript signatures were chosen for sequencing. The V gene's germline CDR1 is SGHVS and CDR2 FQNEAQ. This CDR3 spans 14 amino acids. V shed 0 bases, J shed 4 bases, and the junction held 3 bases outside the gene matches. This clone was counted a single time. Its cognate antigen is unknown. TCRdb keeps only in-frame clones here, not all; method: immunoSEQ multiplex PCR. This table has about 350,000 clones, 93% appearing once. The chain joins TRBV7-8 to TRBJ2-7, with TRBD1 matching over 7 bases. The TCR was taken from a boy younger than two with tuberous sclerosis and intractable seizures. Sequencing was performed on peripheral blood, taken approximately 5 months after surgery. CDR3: CASSLAGTVYEQYF. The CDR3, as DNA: TGTGCCAGCAGCTTAGCAGGGACAGTATACGAGCAGTACTTC.